This T cell receptor beta chain was identified during a study of T cell responses to AZD1222 COVID-19 vaccine. Study at large: Samples with a second dose at about 4 or about 12 weeks were pooled together. Regarding the study as a whole: Donors were chiefly white British, with a greater number of females, and clonal diversity was perhaps underestimated. Among vaccine-associated CD4 TCRs, coverage spanned spike, with dominance at 160-218 and 743-854. Elevations in Spike-specific TCR breadth and depth followed administration of two AZD1222 doses.

The method was immunoSEQ multiplex PCR; TCRdb's version includes in-frame clones alone and lacks a portion of them. The table records approximately 88,000 clones, 92% of them present only once. About this clone: Its antigen is still unknown.

V lost 7 bases and J lost 0; bases outside the gene matches: 3. From germline, CDR1 is MDHEN and CDR2 SYDVKM. The CDR3 has 14 amino acids. The TCR sequence derives from an adult in good health. The V and J genes are TRBV28 and TRBJ1-3; 7 bases agree with TRBD1. The sample here was peripheral blood, taken on day 0 of AZD1222 vaccination. CDR3 sequence reads: CASTRDSSGNTIYF. CDR3 in DNA: TGTGCCAGCACTCGGGACAGCTCTGGAAACACCATATATTTT.